This T cell receptor (beta chain) was identified during a study of blood T cell repertoires in COVID-19. About the study: Material from acute and convalescent COVID-19 was sourced from the United States, Italy and Spain.

While infection was still active, Seattle patients were enrolled and then followed longitudinally. Germline CDR1 reads LNHDA; CDR2 reads SQIVND (reference sequence). The V segment lost 3 bases and the J segment 4 bases; nucleotides outside the gene matches: 7. This CDR3 has 15 residues. The authors' processing: Estimates of nucleated cell counts were drawn from the amplification of reference gene primers. Sequenced by immunoSEQ multiplex PCR; TCRdb stores in-frame clones only, minus some. The DNA gave D and trimming, while V, J and clone size come from that table. The repertoire holds roughly 180,000 clones, with over 75% as singletons.

The receptor was derived from a man older than 75 with COVID-19, enrolled during active disease. Sequencing was carried out using peripheral blood. The genes are TRBV19 and TRBJ2-7; 9 bases line up with TRBD2. CDR3 nucleotide sequence: TGTGCCAGTAGTATCAGGCTAGCGGGGAATTACGAGCAGTACTTC. This sequence encodes CASSIRLAGNYEQYF.